This T cell receptor beta chain was identified during a study of breast tumors, draining lymph nodes, adjacent tissues. Overall study results and limits: Tumor repertoires ranked between lymph nodes and nontumor tissue in diversity, with V and J gene preferences. That most tumor T cells come from lymph nodes remained unproven. Most tumor T cells seemingly derive from lymph node, then expand in tumor.

TCRdb fed the multiplex PCR reads into MiXCR, producing one record per CDR3 protein. The table lists some 130,000 distinct CDR3 sequences, 20% of them singletons. Germline lookup yields CDR1 SEHNR and CDR2 FQNEAQ (reference sequence). The length of the CDR3 is 15 residues. Trimming took off 5 bases at V and 0 bases at J, with 13 bases between the two ends. Axillary draining lymph nodes of breast cancer patients supplied the node samples. The sample holds many counts of this clonotype. What it binds is not known. This chain connects TRBV7-9 to TRBJ1-2; TRBD1 is a possible D gene (6 bases). Sample: axillary lymph node tissue. This clonotype originated in a female donor with breast cancer. Some clones in this sample may be carry-over from other donors' samples. The DNA for the CDR3 is TGTGCCAGCAGCGAAGGGGGGAGGGCTAACTATGGCTACACCTTC. Translated: CASSEGGRANYGYTF.